These 21 T cell receptor beta chains were all obtained from the same sample, sequenced in a study of cytomegalovirus exposure and HLA in healthy donors. Primers for the PCR totalled 60 Vbeta and 13 Jbeta. Sequencing was performed with immunoSEQ multiplex PCR; in TCRdb, only in-frame clones are kept and a portion is missing. The sample lists around 110,000 clones; 79% were seen once. The sample taken for sequencing was PBMCs. The origin of the receptors is a man aged 30-40 years in good health and CMV-seropositive.

The gene calls are TRBV29-1 and TRBJ1-1; maybe TRBD1 (5 bases). Germline assignment: CDR1 SQVTM and CDR2 ANQGSEA. The CDR3 spans 11 residues. V was pared by 6 bases and J by 6 bases, with 11 bases between. CDR3 in DNA: TGCAGCGTCCCTAGGGGTTCTGAAGCTTTCTTT. It translates to CSVPRGSEAFF.

This rearrangement joins TRBV28 to TRBJ2-1; D uncertain. The CDR3 extends over 11 amino acids. The ends were cut back, 2 bases at V and 9 bases at J, with 5 bases in the middle. Germline V gene data show CDR1 as MDHEN and CDR2 as SYDVKM. This CDR3 is CASSLMSEQFF. CDR3 sequence (DNA): TGTGCCAGCAGTTTAATGAGTGAGCAGTTCTTC.

The chain has TRBV11-3 and TRBJ2-3, with 12 bases identical to TRBD2. With V trimmed by 5 bases and J by 4 bases, 7 bases remained unmatched. Germline V gives CDR1 SGHNT, CDR2 YENEEA. The CDR3 contains 16 residues. The CDR3 DNA reads TGTGCCAGCAGCCTTAGGACTAGCGGGGTGGCAGATACGCAGTATTTT. Its protein is CASSLRTSGVADTQYF.

Only a few counts were recorded for this clone. Since the CDR3 does not end with the conserved phenylalanine or tryptophan, this likely comes from a read error. No DNA is shown, since the ends of the CDR3 on it are uncertain; the CDR3 is the one TCRdb lists. V gene TRBV21-1 combines with J gene TRBJ2-7; TRBD2 is taken as the D call from the table, unchecked against the DNA. TRBV21-1 is an annotated pseudogene. The CDR3 numbers 14 amino acids, ends counted. CDR3 loop: CASSKGGGGTSSLG.

The rearrangement links TRBV6-1 to TRBJ1-1, with 7 bases fitting TRBD1. Germline CDR1 and CDR2: MNHNS and SASEGT. CDR3 length: 17 amino acids. The V and J ends lost 3 bases and 0 bases, in that order; junction bases with no gene match: 10. The CDR3 DNA reads as TGTGCCAGCAGTGATGCCTGGGGGACAGCTATGAACACTGAAGCTTTCTTT. It codes for CASSDAWGTAMNTEAFF.

The count of this clone is one. The chain links TRBV7-9 to TRBJ2-3, with TRBD2 as a possible D gene (5 bases). The CDR3 has 15 residues. Trimming left V 5 bases short and J 2 bases short, with 14 bases between. Germline V gene data show CDR1 as SEHNR and CDR2 as FQNEAQ (reference sequence). CDR3 region: CASSTLLAYTDTQYF. The CDR3 nucleotides are TGTGCCAGCAGCACACTTCTAGCCTACACAGATACGCAGTATTTT.

This clone was observed a few times. The V and J genes are TRBV5-1 and TRBJ1-1, with D hard to call. V lost 0 bases, J lost 3 bases, and 6 bases lay in between. The CDR3 has 13 amino acids. Germline CDR1 and CDR2: SGHRS and YFSETQ. For the CDR3, the DNA is TGCGCCAGCAGCTTGGACAGTTACACTGAAGCTTTCTTT. It is translated as CASSLDSYTEAFF.

The chain couples TRBV5-1 to TRBJ2-1, with D tentatively TRBD2 (5 bases). Trimming removed 0 bases from V and 9 bases from J, with 10 bases in between. Per germline, CDR1 SGHRS and CDR2 YFSETQ. This CDR3 is 13 amino acids long. CDR3 coding DNA: TGCGCCAGCAGCTTGGCTTCCGGGGTTGAGCAGTTCTTC. Residues: CASSLASGVEQFF.

The chain links TRBV9 to TRBJ2-3; possible D gene TRBD1, 5 bases. Trimming removed 0 bases from V and 1 base from J, with 9 bases in between. This CDR3 region has 15 residues. Looked up from germline, CDR1 is SGDLS and CDR2 is YYNGEE. The CDR3 DNA reads as TGTGCCAGCAGCGTAGAAGGCAGGGGCACAGATACGCAGTATTTT. Protein: CASSVEGRGTDTQYF.

The chain uses TRBV5-1 and TRBJ2-1, with TRBD1 matching 8 bases. The V segment lost 4 bases and the J segment 3 bases; nucleotides outside the gene matches: 9. Germline V gene sequence: CDR1 SGHRS, CDR2 YFSETQ. The CDR3 is made up of 16 amino acids. The CDR3 DNA sequence: TGCGCCAGCAGCCCTTCCGGGACAGGATTCTACAATGAGCAGTTCTTC. This encodes CASSPSGTGFYNEQFF.

The gene calls are TRBV12-5 and TRBJ2-2; no clear D gene. CDR1 is LGHNT and CDR2 is FRNRAP in the germline V gene. V was cut by 6 bases and J by 1 base, with 9 bases left in between. CDR3 size: 14 residues. The CDR3 spells CASGGGENTGELFF. The CDR3 DNA is TGTGCTAGTGGCGGTGGAGAGAACACCGGGGAGCTGTTTTTT.

The chain is built from TRBV2 and TRBJ2-3; 11 bases fit TRBD2. The CDR3 totals 15 residues. V trimming: 1 base; J trimming: 7 bases; junction bases outside the gene matches: 4. The V gene's germline CDR1 is SNHLY and CDR2 FYNNEI. The CDR3 sequence: CASSEGLAGIYTQYF. The DNA of the CDR3 is TGTGCCAGCAGTGAAGGACTAGCGGGGATATATACGCAGTATTTT.

J is TRBJ2-7 and V is TRBV30; TRBD2 might be the D (6 bases). Trimming pared 1 base from V and 0 bases from J, leaving 19 bases between. Germline CDR1 reads GTSNPN; CDR2 reads SVGIG (reference sequence). There are 17 residues in the CDR3. CDR3 bases: TGTGCCTGGAGTGACCACGGGGCTAGCGCGTACTCCTACGAGCAGTACTTC. Its translation: CAWSDHGASAYSYEQYF.

The gene calls are TRBV29-1 and TRBJ2-7; 8 bases line up with TRBD2. The CDR3 runs 14 residues. The V and J ends lost 3 bases and 2 bases, in that order; junction bases with no gene match: 6. CDR1 is SQVTM and CDR2 is ANQGSEA in the germline V gene. Written as DNA, the CDR3 is TGCAGCGTTGAGGTAACTAGCGGTGCCTACGAGCAGTACTTC. Amino acid sequence: CSVEVTSGAYEQYF.

The chain uses TRBV28 and TRBJ2-3; maybe TRBD2 (6 bases). With 5 bases removed from V and 0 bases from J, the gap between germline ends came to 6 bases. The CDR3 consists of 13 residues. CDR1 is MDHEN and CDR2 is SYDVKM in the germline V gene. For the CDR3, the DNA is TGTGCCAGCAGTGGGGGGAGCACAGATACGCAGTATTTT. This translates into CASSGGSTDTQYF.

The V call is TRBV6-4, the J call TRBJ2-3; 7 bases line up with TRBD2. This CDR3 has 15 residues. J gave up 4 bases and V 2 bases, and 6 bases lay outside the gene matches. Germline CDR1 reads MRHNA; CDR2 reads SNTAGT. CDR3: CASSDGRGDSDTQYF. In DNA, the CDR3 is TGTGCCAGCAGTGACGGACGGGGGGATTCAGATACGCAGTATTTT.

The V call is TRBV7-9, the J call TRBJ2-5; 9 bases line up with TRBD1. CDR1 SEHNR and CDR2 FQNEAQ come from the germline V gene (reference sequence). V dropped 5 bases and J dropped 5; count of bases not matched to a gene: 3. The CDR3 loop spans 13 amino acids. The CDR3 DNA sequence: TGTGCCAGCAGCCCCGGGACAGGGGAGACCCAGTACTTC. It yields the protein CASSPGTGETQYF.

The V call is TRBV7-2, the J call TRBJ2-2; no reliable D call. Germline CDR1 SGHTA, CDR2 FQGNSA. Trimming stripped 0 bases from V and 5 bases from J, with 16 bases between. This CDR3 region has 17 residues. Here the CDR3 reads CASSLALLASRTGELFF. CDR3 nucleotide sequence: TGTGCCAGCAGCTTAGCTCTTTTGGCTAGTCGGACCGGGGAGCTGTTTTTT.

The chain combines TRBV7-2 with TRBJ1-5; possibly TRBD1 for D (6 bases). CDR1 and CDR2 (germline): SGHTA, FQGNSA. Trimming shortened V by 2 bases and J by 4 bases, and 12 bases separated the two germline ends. The CDR3 covers 15 residues. This CDR3 is CASSLQGQANQPQHF. Written as DNA, the CDR3 is TGTGCCAGCAGCTTACAGGGGCAGGCGAATCAGCCCCAGCATTTT.

Remarks on this clone: As the CDR3 is not closed by the conserved phenylalanine or tryptophan, this likely results from a read error. The limits of the CDR3 on the DNA are not certain, so only TCRdb's listed CDR3 is given. The genes are TRBV6-1 and TRBJ2-7; the tabulated D call, TRBD1, remains unverified against the DNA. Both ends counted, the CDR3 spans 11 residues. Germline V gives CDR1 MNHNS, CDR2 SASEGT. CDR3 protein: CASSDSTGPPL.

The chain couples TRBV5-1 to TRBJ1-1; the match to TRBD1 covers 7 bases. V lost 3 bases and J lost 0; bases outside the gene matches: 2. From germline, CDR1 is SGHRS and CDR2 YFSETQ. There are 14 residues in the CDR3. The CDR3 DNA reads as TGCGCCAGCAGCTGGGACAGACTGAACACTGAAGCTTTCTTT. It is translated as CASSWDRLNTEAFF.